This entry describes one T cell receptor (beta chain). Its antigen is unknown. This specimen belongs to a study of Ad26.COV2.S vaccination and SARS-CoV-2 variants. The overall study: As a participant in COV1001, the donor was in the Ad26.COV2.S trial arm. Ad26.COV2.S, an intramuscular injection, was given once or twice 56 days apart. Notes on the study in general: Marked by substantial breadth, spike-specific CD8+ and CD4+ T cell responses were reportedly seen after vaccination. Analytic work on TCR breadth and depth might have understated the full extent of total T cell responses.

Noted treatment: about 20 received Ad26.COV2.S at low or high dose, single or two shots; about 5 received placebo; per-sample allocation not given. After the first vaccine or placebo injection, samples were drawn on day 63. The germline gives CDR1 MNHEY, CDR2 SMNVEV (reference sequence). Trimming shortened V by 2 bases and J by 3 bases, and 7 bases separated the two germline ends. There are 14 residues in the CDR3. Data came from immunoSEQ multiplex PCR; TCRdb stores just in-frame clones and leaves some out. The sample lists under 400,000 clones, 80% to 90% occurring once. The chain employs TRBV27 and TRBJ2-2, with no clear D. The specimen comprised peripheral blood, sampled in a trial of Ad26.COV2.S vaccine versus placebo. The clonotype originates from a person between 18 and 65 years old who received the Ad26.COV2.S COVID-19 vaccine or a placebo. The CDR3 here is CASSLRRDTGELFF. The CDR3 DNA reads TGTGCCAGCAGTTTAAGGCGAGACACCGGGGAGCTGTTTTTT.